The 25 T cell receptor beta chains in this list originate from one sample, sequenced in a study of shared T cell receptors in the human thymus. Here immunoSEQ multiplex PCR was the method, and the copy in TCRdb shows in-frame clones only, minus some. This sample has roughly 700,000 clones; roughly 90% occur once, and the top ten carry approximately 0.01%. This same sample was also taken into another study, of human thymus T cells.

The sequenced material came from thymocytes. All receptors derive from a boy younger than two with a congenital heart defect.

V is TRBV25-1 and J is TRBJ1-1, with no clear D. Per germline, CDR1 MGHDK and CDR2 SYGVNS. This CDR3 contains 14 residues. Trimming cost V 7 bases and J 4 bases, with 16 bases left between them. The DNA for the CDR3 is TGTGCCAGCACTACACCCGGGGAGGCCACTGAAGCTTTCTTT. Translation gives CASTTPGEATEAFF.

J is TRBJ2-3 and V is TRBV15; 9 positions match TRBD2. This CDR3 has 16 residues. CDR1 and CDR2 from the germline V gene are LNHNV and YYDKDF (reference sequence). The V gene end was trimmed by 1 base and the J gene end by 3 bases; junction bases not matched to a gene: 5. The CDR3 region is CATSRVRSGRTDTQYF. The CDR3 DNA is TGTGCCACCAGCAGAGTACGGAGCGGGAGGACAGATACGCAGTATTTT.

This chain uses TRBV15 with TRBJ1-5, with 8 bases identical to TRBD1. Trimming cost V 3 bases and J 0 bases; bases outside gene matches: 13. CDR3 length: 19 residues. The germline V gene has CDR1 LNHNV and CDR2 YYDKDF (reference sequence). The CDR3 DNA reads TGTGCCACCAGCAGCGTCGACAGGGGATCTCTTTATAGCAATCAGCCCCAGCATTTT. Its protein is CATSSVDRGSLYSNQPQHF.

This chain connects TRBV4-2 to TRBJ1-2, with D perhaps TRBD1 (5 bases). The germline V gene encodes CDR1 LGHNA and CDR2 YNFKEQ. This CDR3 region has 14 residues. The germline V and J ends were trimmed by 4 bases and 1 base, with 10 bases remaining between them. CDR3 sequence (DNA): TGTGCCAGCAGCCCGAGACAGTTTAACTATGGCTACACCTTC. This codes for CASSPRQFNYGYTF.

The chain recombines TRBV27 with TRBJ2-7; 10 positions match TRBD2. Looked up from germline, CDR1 is MNHEY and CDR2 is SMNVEV (reference sequence). This CDR3 region has 19 residues. The V gene end was trimmed by 5 bases and the J gene end by 5 bases; junction bases not matched to a gene: 21. CDR3 DNA: TGTGCCAGCAGTGGTTTGGAGCGGGAGGGCCTAAGAGTGAAAGACGAGCAGTACTTC. Protein sequence: CASSGLEREGLRVKDEQYF.

The chain employs TRBV30 and TRBJ1-5; TRBD1 is a possible D gene (5 bases). V was clipped by 0 bases and J by 1 base, with 10 bases between them. This CDR3 spans 15 amino acids. CDR1 GTSNPN and CDR2 SVGIG come from the germline V gene (reference sequence). CDR3 coding DNA: TGTGCCTGGAGTGTGGTACAGGAAAGCAATCAGCCCCAGCATTTT. It codes for CAWSVVQESNQPQHF.

The rearrangement links TRBV27 to TRBJ2-7; possible D gene TRBD2, 5 bases. Trimming removed 3 bases from V and 0 bases from J, with 9 bases in between. CDR3 length: 14 amino acids. Germline V gives CDR1 MNHEY, CDR2 SMNVEV (reference sequence). The CDR3 nucleotides read TGTGCCAGCAGTTTCCGGGGAGACTCCTACGAGCAGTACTTC. The encoded protein is CASSFRGDSYEQYF.

The gene calls are TRBV4-3 and TRBJ2-7; 12 nucleotides agree with TRBD2. Germline V gene lookup returns CDR1 LGHNA and CDR2 YSLEER. This CDR3 spans 15 amino acids. After removal of 3 bases from V and 5 bases from J, the junction contained 5 bases not matched to a gene. CDR3 region: CASSQLLAGGNEQYF. The CDR3 DNA follows: TGCGCCAGCAGCCAGCTACTAGCGGGAGGTAACGAGCAGTACTTC.

V is TRBV6-1 and J is TRBJ2-7, with 8 nucleotides matching TRBD1. V shed 3 bases, J shed 0 bases, and the junction held 7 bases outside the gene matches. The germline V gene has CDR1 MNHNS and CDR2 SASEGT. There are 16 residues in the CDR3. The chain's CDR3 is CASSDFLGQDSYEQYF. CDR3 bases: TGTGCCAGCAGTGATTTTTTGGGACAGGACTCCTACGAGCAGTACTTC.

This clone was counted a single time. The chain is built from TRBV6-5 and TRBJ2-7; D not certain. The CDR3 has 13 amino acids. V dropped 6 bases and J dropped 3 bases, with 12 bases sitting between them. CDR1 is MNHEY, CDR2 SVGAGI, per germline. CDR3 amino acids: CASRAPLFYEQYF. CDR3 DNA sequence: TGTGCCAGCAGAGCCCCCCTCTTCTACGAGCAGTACTTC.

The V and J genes are TRBV15 and TRBJ2-7; no reliable D call. The V end lost 4 bases, the J end lost 2 bases, and 15 bases lay between the germline ends. Germline CDR1 and CDR2: LNHNV and YYDKDF (reference sequence). The CDR3 is made up of 15 amino acids. DNA for the CDR3: TGTGCCACCAGCACCGTAAGAGACTCCACCTACGAGCAGTACTTC. As protein: CATSTVRDSTYEQYF.

This chain links TRBV5-6 with TRBJ2-6, with 8 bases lining up with TRBD2. Germline CDR1 reads SGHDT; CDR2 reads YYEEEE. The junction had 11 bases not matched to a gene; V was cut back by 4 bases and J by 2 bases. The CDR3 consists of 18 residues. CDR3 sequence reads: CASSLIAGLAAGANVLTF. CDR3 bases: TGTGCCAGCAGCCTAATAGCGGGACTGGCGGCTGGGGCCAACGTCCTGACTTTC.

The chain links TRBV15 to TRBJ1-4; 7 positions agree with TRBD1. CDR3 length equals 14 residues. V lost 3 bases to trimming and J lost 3 bases; unmatched junction nucleotides: 1. The germline gives CDR1 LNHNV, CDR2 YYDKDF (reference sequence). The CDR3: CATSRGQPNEKLFF. For the CDR3, the DNA is TGTGCCACCAGCAGGGGACAGCCTAATGAAAAACTGTTTTTT.

The chain has TRBV5-5 and TRBJ2-4; no definite D call. There are 15 residues in the CDR3. From germline, CDR1 is SGHKS and CDR2 YYEKEE (reference sequence). V was shortened by 0 bases and J by 0 bases, with 7 bases between the two germline ends. The CDR3 DNA is TGTGCCAGCAGCTTGGGGCCTTTAGCCAAAAACATTCAGTACTTC. Translation gives CASSLGPLAKNIQYF.

The chain combines TRBV11-2 with TRBJ2-3; 8 nucleotides line up with TRBD1. The germline V gene has CDR1 SGHAT and CDR2 FQNNGV. The V gene end was trimmed by 2 bases and the J gene end by 2 bases; junction bases not matched to a gene: 12. This CDR3 is 18 amino acids long. CDR3 amino acids: CASSLMVQGAVNTDTQYF. CDR3 DNA sequence: TGTGCCAGCAGCTTAATGGTTCAGGGGGCGGTAAACACAGATACGCAGTATTTT.

V usage is TRBV28 and J usage is TRBJ2-3; 8 nucleotides agree with TRBD2. Germline assignment: CDR1 MDHEN and CDR2 SYDVKM. J lost 2 bases, V lost 1 base, and 14 bases had no gene match. The CDR3 runs 19 residues. The CDR3 sequence: CASSLSTRLAGQNTDTQYF. The CDR3 bases are TGTGCCAGCAGTTTATCCACTCGGCTAGCGGGCCAAAACACAGATACGCAGTATTTT.

This sequence joins TRBV19 and TRBJ2-2; the D is unclear. In germline, CDR1 is LNHDA, CDR2 SQIVND (reference sequence). The CDR3 consists of 14 residues. V was pared by 1 base and J by 1 base, with 4 bases between. This CDR3 reads CASSIARNTGELFF. For the CDR3, the DNA is TGTGCCAGTAGTATAGCCCGGAACACCGGGGAGCTGTTTTTT.

The rearrangement joins TRBV27 to TRBJ2-3, with 7 bases aligning to TRBD2. V trimming: 5 bases; J trimming: 3 bases; junction bases outside the gene matches: 11. Germline CDR1 reads MNHEY; CDR2 reads SMNVEV (reference sequence). The length of the CDR3 is 16 residues. The CDR3 coding sequence is TGTGCCAGCAGTCCCCTGCGGGGGAGAGAGACAGATACGCAGTATTTT. It yields the protein CASSPLRGRETDTQYF.

V gene TRBV30 combines with J gene TRBJ2-3; 8 bases match TRBD1. With V trimmed by 4 bases and J by 3 bases, 12 bases remained unmatched. The CDR3 is 16 residues long. Germline V gene sequence: CDR1 GTSNPN, CDR2 SVGIG (reference sequence). CDR3 amino acids: CAWTHDDRGNTDTQYF. The CDR3, as DNA: TGTGCCTGGACACATGACGACAGGGGTAATACAGATACGCAGTATTTT.

J is TRBJ2-7 and V is TRBV25-1, with a possible D match to TRBD1 (6 bases). This CDR3 spans 16 amino acids. Germline V gene sequence: CDR1 MGHDK, CDR2 SYGVNS. Trimming left V 2 bases short and J 3 bases short, with 17 bases between. The CDR3 region has the DNA TGTGCCAGCAGTGAAGGAGTGGGGGTGGGACACTACGAGCAGTACTTC. Protein sequence: CASSEGVGVGHYEQYF.

This chain joins TRBV25-1 and TRBJ2-7, with TRBD2 identical over 7 bases. Germline CDR1 reads MGHDK; CDR2 reads SYGVNS. Trimming took 4 bases from V and 6 from J; bases not matched to a gene: 0. The CDR3 length is 11 residues. CDR3 DNA: TGTGCCAGCAGTGGCGGGGGCGAGCAGTACTTC. This translates into CASSGGGEQYF.

In its sample, this clone was seen a few times. Written as DNA, the CDR3 is TGTGCCACCACGACAGAGCAGTTCTTC. This codes for CATTTEQFF. The chain joins TRBV10-3 to TRBJ2-1; unclear D gene. This CDR3 is built from 9 residues. Trimming took 10 bases from V and 10 from J, leaving 8 bases between them. Germline CDR1 reads ENHRY; CDR2 reads SYGVKD.

The rearrangement uses TRBV28 and TRBJ2-7, with D possibly being TRBD1 (6 bases). In germline, CDR1 is MDHEN, CDR2 SYDVKM. V was cut by 3 bases and J by 2 bases, with 17 bases left in between. The CDR3 covers 16 residues. CDR3 coding DNA: TGTGCCAGCAGTTTGGCAGGGGCCCTGAGAGCCTACGAGCAGTACTTC. Translated: CASSLAGALRAYEQYF.

The rearrangement uses TRBV6-5 and TRBJ2-5, with D perhaps matching TRBD1 (6 bases). Looked up from germline, CDR1 is MNHEY and CDR2 is SVGAGI. This CDR3 contains 13 residues. V lost 10 bases to trimming and J lost 2 bases, with 14 bases between them. CDR3 DNA sequence: TGTGCCACTGGGCCAGGGGCGCAAGAGACCCAGTACTTC. Translation gives CATGPGAQETQYF.

The CDR3 protein is CASSLTPVRWVQETQYF. The CDR3 nucleotides read TGTGCCAGCAGCTTAACCCCCGTGAGGTGGGTTCAAGAGACCCAGTACTTC. This chain uses TRBV11-2 with TRBJ2-5; D ambiguous. Trimming shortened V by 2 bases and J by 2 bases, and 18 bases separated the two germline ends. This CDR3 is 17 amino acids long. Germline assignment: CDR1 SGHAT and CDR2 FQNNGV.